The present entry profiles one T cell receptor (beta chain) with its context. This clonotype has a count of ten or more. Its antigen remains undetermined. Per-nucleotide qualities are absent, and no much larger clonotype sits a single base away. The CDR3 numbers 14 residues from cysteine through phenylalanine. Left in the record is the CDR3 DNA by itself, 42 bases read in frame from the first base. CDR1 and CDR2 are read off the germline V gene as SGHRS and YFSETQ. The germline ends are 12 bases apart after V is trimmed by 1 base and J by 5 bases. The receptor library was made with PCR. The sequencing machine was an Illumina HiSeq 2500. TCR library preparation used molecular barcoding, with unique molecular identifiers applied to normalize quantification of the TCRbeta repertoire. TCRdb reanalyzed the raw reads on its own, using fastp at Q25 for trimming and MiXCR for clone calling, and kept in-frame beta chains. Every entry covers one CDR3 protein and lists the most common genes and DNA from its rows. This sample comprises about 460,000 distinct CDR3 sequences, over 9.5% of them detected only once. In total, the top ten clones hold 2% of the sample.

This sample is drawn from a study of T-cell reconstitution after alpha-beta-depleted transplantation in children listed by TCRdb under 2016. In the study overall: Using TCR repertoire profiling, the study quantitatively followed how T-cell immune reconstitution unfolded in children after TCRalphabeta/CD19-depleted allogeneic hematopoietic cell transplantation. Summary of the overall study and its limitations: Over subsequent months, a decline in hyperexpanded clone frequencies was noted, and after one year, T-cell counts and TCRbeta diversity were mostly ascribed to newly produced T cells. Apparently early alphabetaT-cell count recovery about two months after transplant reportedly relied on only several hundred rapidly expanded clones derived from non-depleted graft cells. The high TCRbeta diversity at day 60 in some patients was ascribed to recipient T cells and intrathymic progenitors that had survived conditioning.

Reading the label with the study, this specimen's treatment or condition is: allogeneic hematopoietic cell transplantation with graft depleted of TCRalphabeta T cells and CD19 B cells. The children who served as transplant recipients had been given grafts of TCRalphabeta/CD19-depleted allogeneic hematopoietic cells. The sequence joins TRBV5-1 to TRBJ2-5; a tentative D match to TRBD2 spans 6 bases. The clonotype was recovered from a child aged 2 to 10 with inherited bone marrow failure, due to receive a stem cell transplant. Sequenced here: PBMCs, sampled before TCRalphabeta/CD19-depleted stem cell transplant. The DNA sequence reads TGCGCCAGCAGCTTGAATACAGGAGGGGAGACCCAGTACTTC. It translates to CASSLNTGGETQYF.